This T cell receptor beta chain came from a study of T cells in severe cutaneous drug reactions (dated by TCRdb to the late 2010s). Some background on the complete study: Patients were recruited between the early 2010s and the late 2010s from Taiwan, Thailand and a European registry network. Only patients with a probable or definite SJS/TEN or DRESS diagnosis by RegiSCAR criteria were enrolled. Assignment of the culprit drug relied on both the Naranjo algorithm and the ALDEN drug causality algorithm. Blister fluids/cells, PBMC and other biological samples were taken from patients in the acute stage or the recovery stage. The study paired bulk TCR sequencing with single-cell sequencing, quantitative PCR validation, functional assays and transgenic mouse experiments. To build the libraries, iRepertoire multiplex PCR was used, and the authors pointed to a comparison in which iRepertoire and 5' RACE methods, with or without UMI, captured abundant clonotypes similarly. The research as a whole found: All seven CBZ-SJS/TEN blister samples contained a public TCRbeta CDR3 (mean approximately 15%), which was undetectable or scarce in tolerant-control and healthy-donor PBMC. The authors noted that whether the public TCR generalizes to SJS/TEN caused by other drugs still needs further study.

For both bulk and single-cell sequencing, libraries were prepared with the iRepertoire multiplex PCR system and TCR subtype-specific primers. Multiplex PCR with primers aimed at the V, D and J gene regions produced the bulk TCR beta libraries. Approximately 90-500 ng of RNA per sample was used as input for bulk TCR library preparation. An Illumina MiSeq was used to sequence the bulk TCR beta amplicons. The authors processed their data as follows. Quality control steps removed sample misassignments and low-quality sequencing reads. CDR3 was defined as the amino acids between the V-gene Y[YFLI]C motif and the J-segment [FW]GXGT motif. TRBV and TRBJ gene assignments and CDR3 clonotypes followed the IMGT database. TRBV expression in each sample was normalized to the mean of the same gene in PBMC from just under 45 healthy donors. After the reads were reprocessed by TCRdb, one entry was made per CDR3 protein sequence, with no DNA. TCRdb's processing, not the authors' own work, is the source of the V and J calls. The data table for this sample lists fewer than 8,000 distinct CDR3 sequences. The ten largest make up approximately 31% of the sample.

Sequenced donors were patients with carbamazepine-induced Stevens-Johnson syndrome or toxic epidermal necrolysis (CBZ-SJS/TEN). Next-generation sequencing was used to profile the T cell receptor repertoires of patients with drug-induced severe cutaneous adverse reactions in a search for drug-specific clonotypes. RNA was isolated either from blister cells of skin lesions or from peripheral blood mononuclear cells. With regard to this clonotype: The clone's antigen remains unknown.

This sequence was found in a human donor with toxic epidermal necrolysis, a severe cutaneous drug reaction. Sequenced: cells from a skin blister. The cell subset or site label for this specimen denotes: unsorted cells from skin lesion blisters.

The CDR3 sequence is CASSFLGRVNNEQFF. The chain joins TRBV12-3 or TRBV12-4 to TRBJ2-1. Counted from cysteine to phenylalanine, this CDR3 has 15 amino acids. The DNA sequence is not available.